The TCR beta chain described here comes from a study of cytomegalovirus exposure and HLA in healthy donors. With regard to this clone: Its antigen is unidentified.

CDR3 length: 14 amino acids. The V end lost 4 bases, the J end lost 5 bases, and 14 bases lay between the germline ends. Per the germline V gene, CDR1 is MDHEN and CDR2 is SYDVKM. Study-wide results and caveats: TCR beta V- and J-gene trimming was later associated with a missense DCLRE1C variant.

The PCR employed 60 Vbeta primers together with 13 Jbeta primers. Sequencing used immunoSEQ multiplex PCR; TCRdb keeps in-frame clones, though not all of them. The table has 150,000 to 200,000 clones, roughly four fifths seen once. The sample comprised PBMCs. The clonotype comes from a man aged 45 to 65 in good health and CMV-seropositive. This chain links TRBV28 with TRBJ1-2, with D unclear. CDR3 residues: CASSSTHRTYGYTF. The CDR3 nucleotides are TGTGCCAGCAGTTCAACACACAGAACTTATGGCTACACCTTC.